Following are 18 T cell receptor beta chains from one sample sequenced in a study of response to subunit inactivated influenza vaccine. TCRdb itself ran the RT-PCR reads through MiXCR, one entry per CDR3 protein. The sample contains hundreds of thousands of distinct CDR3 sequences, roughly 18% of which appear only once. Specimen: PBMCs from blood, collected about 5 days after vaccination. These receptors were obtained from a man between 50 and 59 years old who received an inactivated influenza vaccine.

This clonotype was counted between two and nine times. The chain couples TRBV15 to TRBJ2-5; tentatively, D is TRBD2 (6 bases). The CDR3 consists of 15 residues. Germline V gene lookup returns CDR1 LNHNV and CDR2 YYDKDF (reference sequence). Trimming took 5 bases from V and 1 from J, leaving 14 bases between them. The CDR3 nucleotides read TGTGCCACCAGCGGAGGGCAGGCTCCCCAAGAGACCCAGTACTTC. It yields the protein CATSGGQAPQETQYF.

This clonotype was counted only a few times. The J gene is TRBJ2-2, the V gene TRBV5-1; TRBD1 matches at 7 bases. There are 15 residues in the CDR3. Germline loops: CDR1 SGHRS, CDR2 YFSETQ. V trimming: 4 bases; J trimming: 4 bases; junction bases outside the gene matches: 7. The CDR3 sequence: CASSVTGKSTGELFF. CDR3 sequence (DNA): TGCGCCAGCAGCGTGACAGGGAAGAGCACCGGGGAGCTGTTTTTT.

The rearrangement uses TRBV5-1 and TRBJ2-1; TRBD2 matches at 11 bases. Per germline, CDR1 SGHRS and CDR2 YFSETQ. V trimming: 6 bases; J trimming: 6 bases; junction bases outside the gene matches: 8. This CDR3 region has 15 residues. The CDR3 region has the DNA TGCGCCAGCAACGAACTAGCGGGAGTCCCCAATGAGCAGTTCTTC. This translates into CASNELAGVPNEQFF.

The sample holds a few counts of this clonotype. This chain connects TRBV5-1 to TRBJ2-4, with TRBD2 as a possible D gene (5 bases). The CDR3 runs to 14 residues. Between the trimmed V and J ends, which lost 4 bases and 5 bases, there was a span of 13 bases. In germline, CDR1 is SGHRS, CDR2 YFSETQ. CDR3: CASSLDGVQNIQYF. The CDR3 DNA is TGCGCCAGCAGCCTCGACGGGGTCCAAAACATTCAGTACTTC.

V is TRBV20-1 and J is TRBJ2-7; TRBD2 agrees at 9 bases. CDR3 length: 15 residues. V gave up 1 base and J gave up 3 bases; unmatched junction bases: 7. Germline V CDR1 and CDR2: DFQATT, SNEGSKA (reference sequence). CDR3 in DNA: TGCAGTGCTAGAGCTTTAGCGGGGGCAGACTACGAGCAGTACTTC. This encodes CSARALAGADYEQYF.

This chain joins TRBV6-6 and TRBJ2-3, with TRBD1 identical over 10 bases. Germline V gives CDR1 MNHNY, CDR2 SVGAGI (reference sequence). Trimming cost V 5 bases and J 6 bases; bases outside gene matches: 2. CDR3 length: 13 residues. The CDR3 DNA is TGTGCCAGCAGTGACAGGGGGCGCGATACGCAGTATTTT. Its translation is CASSDRGRDTQYF.

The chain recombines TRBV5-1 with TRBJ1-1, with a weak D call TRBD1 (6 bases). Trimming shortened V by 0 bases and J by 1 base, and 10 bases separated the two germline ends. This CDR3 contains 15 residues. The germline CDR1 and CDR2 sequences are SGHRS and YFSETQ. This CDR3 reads CASSLAETGNTEAFF. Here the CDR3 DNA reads TGCGCCAGCAGCTTGGCCGAGACAGGGAACACTGAAGCTTTCTTT.

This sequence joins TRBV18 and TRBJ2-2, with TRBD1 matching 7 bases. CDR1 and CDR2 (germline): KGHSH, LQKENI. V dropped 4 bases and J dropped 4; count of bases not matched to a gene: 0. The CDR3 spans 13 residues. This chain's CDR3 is CASSRDSTGELFF. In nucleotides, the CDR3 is TGTGCCAGCTCACGGGACAGCACCGGGGAGCTGTTTTTT.

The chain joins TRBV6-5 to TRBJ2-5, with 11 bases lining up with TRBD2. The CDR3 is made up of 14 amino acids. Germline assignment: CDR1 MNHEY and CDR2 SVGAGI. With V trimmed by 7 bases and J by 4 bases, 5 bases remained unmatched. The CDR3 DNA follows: TGTGCCAGCAATTCACTAGCGGGAGTAGAGACCCAGTACTTC. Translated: CASNSLAGVETQYF.

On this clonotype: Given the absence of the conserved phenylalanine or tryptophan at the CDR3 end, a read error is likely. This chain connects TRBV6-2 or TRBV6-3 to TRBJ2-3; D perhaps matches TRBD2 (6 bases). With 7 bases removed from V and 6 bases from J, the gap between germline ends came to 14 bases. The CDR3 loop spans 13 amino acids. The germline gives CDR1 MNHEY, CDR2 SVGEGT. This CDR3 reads CASTPSGGDTQYS. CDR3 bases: TGTGCCAGCACCCCTAGTGGGGGGGATACGCAGTATTCT.

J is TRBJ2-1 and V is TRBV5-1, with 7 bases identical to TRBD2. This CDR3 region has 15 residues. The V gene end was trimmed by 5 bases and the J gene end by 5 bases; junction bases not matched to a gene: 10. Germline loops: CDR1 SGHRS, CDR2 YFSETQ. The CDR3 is CASRVGAGANNEQFF. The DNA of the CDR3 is TGCGCCAGCAGGGTTGGGGCGGGAGCGAACAATGAGCAGTTCTTC.

The CDR3 here is CSAVCTGYNEQFF. As DNA, the CDR3 is TGCAGTGCTGTGTGTACAGGGTACAATGAGCAGTTCTTC. The chain recombines TRBV20-1 with TRBJ2-1, with a tentative D call TRBD1 (6 bases). The germline gives CDR1 DFQATT, CDR2 SNEGSKA (reference sequence). CDR3 size: 13 residues. Deletions cut 5 bases from V and 4 bases from J, with 12 bases between.

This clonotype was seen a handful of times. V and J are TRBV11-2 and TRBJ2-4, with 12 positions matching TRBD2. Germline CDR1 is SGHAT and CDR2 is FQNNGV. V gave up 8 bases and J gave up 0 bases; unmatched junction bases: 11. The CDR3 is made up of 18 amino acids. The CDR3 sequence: CASGPLAGGPLAKNIQYF. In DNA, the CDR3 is TGTGCCAGCGGTCCCCTAGCGGGGGGGCCGCTAGCCAAAAACATTCAGTACTTC.

The CDR3 DNA follows: TGCGCCAGCAGCCCAGAACGGGGGGTAGGGGAAAAACTGTTTTTT. Translating gives CASSPERGVGEKLFF. The chain carries TRBV5-1 and TRBJ1-4, with a weak D call TRBD1 (5 bases). The germline gives CDR1 SGHRS, CDR2 YFSETQ. The CDR3 has 15 residues. Trimming removed 4 bases at V and 8 bases at J, with 18 bases between.

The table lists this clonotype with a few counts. The CDR3 here is CASSRGVGDTQYF. The CDR3 nucleotides read TGTGCCAGCAGCCGGGGGGTAGGAGATACGCAGTATTTT. The V call is TRBV14, the J call TRBJ2-3; maybe TRBD2 (6 bases). The CDR3 length is 13 residues. Trimming stripped 4 bases from V and 5 bases from J, with 10 bases between. Germline lookup yields CDR1 SGHDN and CDR2 FVKESK. The full variable domain, completed using reference TRBV14 and TRBJ2-3, is EAGVTQFPSHSVIEKGQTVTLRCDPISGHDNLYWYRRVMGKEIKFLLHFVKESKQDESGMPNNRFLAERTGGTYSTLKVQPAELEDSGVYFCASSRGVGDTQYFGPGTRLTVL.

The CDR3 nucleotides are TGTGCCAGCAGTGCCGGGACAGGGGAAGTCGAGCAGTACTTC. This sequence encodes CASSAGTGEVEQYF. The genes are TRBV12-3 or TRBV12-4 and TRBJ2-7; TRBD1 matches at 10 bases. The CDR3 contains 14 residues. J lost 6 bases, V lost 5 bases, and 7 bases had no gene match.

CDR3 nucleotides: TGTGCCAGCAGCTTCGGGGCTAATGAAAAACTGTTTTTT. This gives the protein CASSFGANEKLFF. This chain joins TRBV5-6 and TRBJ1-4; D is ambiguous. CDR3 length: 13 amino acids. V lost 2 bases, J lost 3 bases, and 5 bases lay in between. The germline CDR1 and CDR2 sequences are SGHDT and YYEEEE.

CDR3 region: CATSRQGGQETQYF. CDR3 nucleotides: TGTGCCACCAGCAGACAGGGGGGGCAAGAGACCCAGTACTTC. The chain employs TRBV15 and TRBJ2-5; D assignment may be TRBD1 or TRBD2 (7 bases each). Trimming pared 2 bases from V and 2 bases from J, leaving 9 bases between. Per germline, CDR1 LNHNV and CDR2 YYDKDF (reference sequence). The CDR3 spans 14 residues.